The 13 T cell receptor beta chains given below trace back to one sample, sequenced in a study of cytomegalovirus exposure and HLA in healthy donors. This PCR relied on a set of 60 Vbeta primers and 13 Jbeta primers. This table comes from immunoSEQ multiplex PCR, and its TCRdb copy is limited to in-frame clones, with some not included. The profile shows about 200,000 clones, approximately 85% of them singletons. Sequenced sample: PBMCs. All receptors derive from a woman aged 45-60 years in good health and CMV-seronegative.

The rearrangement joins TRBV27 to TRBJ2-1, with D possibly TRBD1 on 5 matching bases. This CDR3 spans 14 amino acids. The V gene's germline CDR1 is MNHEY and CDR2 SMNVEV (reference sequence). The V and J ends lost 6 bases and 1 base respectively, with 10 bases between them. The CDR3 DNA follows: TGTGCCAGCAGGTGGCAGGGTTCCTACAATGAGCAGTTCTTC. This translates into CASRWQGSYNEQFF.

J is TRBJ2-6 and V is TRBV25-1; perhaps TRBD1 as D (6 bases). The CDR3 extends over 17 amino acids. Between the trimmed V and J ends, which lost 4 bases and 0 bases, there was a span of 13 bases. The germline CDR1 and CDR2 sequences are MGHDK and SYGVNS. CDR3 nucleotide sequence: TGTGCCAGCAGTGGCTGGGACATCTCCTCTGGGGCCAACGTCCTGACTTTC. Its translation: CASSGWDISSGANVLTF. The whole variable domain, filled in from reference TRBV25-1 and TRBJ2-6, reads EADIYQTPRYLVIGTGKKITLECSQTMGHDKMYWYQQDPGMELHLIHYSYGVNSTEKGDLSSESTVSRIRTEHFPLTLESARPSHTSQYLCASSGWDISSGANVLTFGAGSRLTVL.

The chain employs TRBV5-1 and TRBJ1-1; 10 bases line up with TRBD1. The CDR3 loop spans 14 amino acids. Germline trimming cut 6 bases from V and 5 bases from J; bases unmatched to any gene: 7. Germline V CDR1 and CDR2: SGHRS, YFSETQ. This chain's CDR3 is CASTRQGALTEAFF. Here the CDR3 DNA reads TGCGCCAGCACTAGACAGGGGGCGCTGACTGAAGCTTTCTTT.

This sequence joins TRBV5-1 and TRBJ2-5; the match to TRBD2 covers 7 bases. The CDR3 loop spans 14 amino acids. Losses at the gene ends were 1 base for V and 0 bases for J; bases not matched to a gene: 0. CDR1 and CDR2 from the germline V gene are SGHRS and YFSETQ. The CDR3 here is CASSLRGDQETQYF. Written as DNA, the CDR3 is TGCGCCAGCAGCTTGCGGGGGGACCAAGAGACCCAGTACTTC.

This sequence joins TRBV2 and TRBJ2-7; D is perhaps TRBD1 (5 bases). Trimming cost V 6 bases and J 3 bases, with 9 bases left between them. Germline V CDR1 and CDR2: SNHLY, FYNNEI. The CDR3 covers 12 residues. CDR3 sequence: CASSPQGYEQYF. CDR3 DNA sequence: TGTGCCAGCAGCCCCCAGGGCTACGAGCAGTACTTC.

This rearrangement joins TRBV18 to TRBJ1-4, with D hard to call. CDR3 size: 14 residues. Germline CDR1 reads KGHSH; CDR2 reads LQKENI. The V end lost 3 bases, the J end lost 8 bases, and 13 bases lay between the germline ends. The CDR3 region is CASSPTTSGEKLFF. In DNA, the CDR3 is TGTGCCAGCTCACCGACAACGAGTGGCGAAAAACTGTTTTTT.

CDR3 protein: CASSYTQGGMREQYF. The CDR3 nucleotides are TGTGCCAGCAGTTACACTCAAGGAGGAATGAGGGAGCAGTACTTC. The gene calls are TRBV6-6 and TRBJ2-7; possibly TRBD2 for D (5 bases). The V and J ends lost 2 bases and 7 bases respectively, with 18 bases between them. The length of the CDR3 is 15 residues. Germline V gene sequence: CDR1 MNHNY, CDR2 SVGAGI (reference sequence).

The CDR3, as DNA: TGTGCCAGCAGCTCGCCTGGACAGGGGGCTTCGGGCGGGGAGCTGTTTTTT. This sequence encodes CASSSPGQGASGGELFF. The J gene is TRBJ2-2, the V gene TRBV7-9; 11 bases align to TRBD1. V was pared by 4 bases and J by 7 bases, with 11 bases of the junction left unmatched. This CDR3 spans 17 amino acids. Germline CDR1 reads SEHNR; CDR2 reads FQNEAQ (reference sequence).

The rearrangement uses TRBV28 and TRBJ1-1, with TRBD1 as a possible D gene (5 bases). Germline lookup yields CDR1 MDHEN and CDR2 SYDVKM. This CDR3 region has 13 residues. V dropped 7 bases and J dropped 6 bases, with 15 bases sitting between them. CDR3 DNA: TGTGCCAGCACCCAGGGCCCCTACCCTGAAGCTTTCTTT. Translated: CASTQGPYPEAFF. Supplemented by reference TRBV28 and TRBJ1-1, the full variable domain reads DVKVTQSSRYLVKRTGEKVFLECVQDMDHENMFWYRQDPGLGLRLIYFSYDVKMKEKGDIPEGYSVSREKKERFSLILESASTNQTSMYLCASTQGPYPEAFFGQGTRLTVV.

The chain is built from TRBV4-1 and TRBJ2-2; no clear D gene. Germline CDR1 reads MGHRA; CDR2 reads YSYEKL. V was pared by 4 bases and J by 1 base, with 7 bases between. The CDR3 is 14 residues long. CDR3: CASSPLENTGELFF. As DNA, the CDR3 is TGCGCCAGCAGCCCCCTAGAGAACACCGGGGAGCTGTTTTTT.

CDR3 sequence: CASSHHRALGSPLHF. CDR3 DNA sequence: TGTGCCAGCAGCCATCACAGGGCTTTAGGTTCACCCCTCCACTTT. The genes are TRBV27 and TRBJ1-6; weak D call: TRBD1 (6 bases). The CDR3 length is 15 residues. Germline V gene sequence: CDR1 MNHEY, CDR2 SMNVEV (reference sequence). The V end lost 6 bases, the J end lost 9 bases, and 18 bases lay between the germline ends.

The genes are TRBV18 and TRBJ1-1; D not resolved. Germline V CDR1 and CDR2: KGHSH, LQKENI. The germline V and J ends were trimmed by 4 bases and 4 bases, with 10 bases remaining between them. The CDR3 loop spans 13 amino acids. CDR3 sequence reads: CASSQGRTTEAFF. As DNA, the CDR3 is TGTGCCAGCTCACAAGGGAGAACCACTGAAGCTTTCTTT.

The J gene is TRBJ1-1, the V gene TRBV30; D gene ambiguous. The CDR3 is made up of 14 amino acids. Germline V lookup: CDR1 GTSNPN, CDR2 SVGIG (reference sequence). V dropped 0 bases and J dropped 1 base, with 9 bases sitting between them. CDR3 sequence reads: CAWSVRGGNTEAFF. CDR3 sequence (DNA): TGTGCCTGGAGTGTACGGGGAGGGAACACTGAAGCTTTCTTT. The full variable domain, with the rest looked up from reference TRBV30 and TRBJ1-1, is SQTIHQWPATLVQPVGSPLSLECTVEGTSNPNLYWYRQAAGRGLQLLFYSVGIGQISSEVPQNLSASRPQDRQFILSSKKLLLSDSGFYLCAWSVRGGNTEAFFGQGTRLTVV.